This TCR beta chain stems from a study of control samples from healthy donors and cancer patients. Generated by immunoSEQ multiplex PCR, the TCRdb table keeps only in-frame clones and is missing some. The sample records around 130,000 clones, about 93% being singletons. As to this clone: Other DNA variants within this sample encode the same CDR3.

This CDR3 is 15 amino acids long. The germline V and J ends were trimmed by 0 bases and 1 base, with 7 bases remaining between them. The germline CDR1 and CDR2 sequences are SGDLS and YYNGEE. The clonotype comes from a man between 45 and 60 years old with head and neck cancer. The chain couples TRBV9 to TRBJ2-2, with D possibly being TRBD2 (6 bases). The sample was PBMCs. CDR3 DNA sequence: TGTGCCAGCAGCGTAGCGGGGGTGAACACCGGGGAGCTGTTTTTT. Protein sequence: CASSVAGVNTGELFF.